This TCR beta chain was recorded in a study of radiotherapy plus CTLA-4 blockade in lung cancer. Study-wide context: Overall, around 20% of patients showed an objective response, while over 30% attained disease control. Points from the study as a whole: After radiotherapy and ipilimumab, tumor-derived clones expanded in peripheral blood.

Deletions cut 0 bases from V and 4 bases from J, with 7 bases between. Germline V gives CDR1 SGDLS, CDR2 YYNGEE. The CDR3 is made up of 13 amino acids. In chemo-refractory metastatic non-small-cell lung cancer, patients got ipilimumab CTLA-4 blockade together with focal radiation. This clone appeared a few times. Its antigen is undetermined. Using immunoSEQ multiplex PCR, the repertoire was profiled, and TCRdb retains in-frame clones only, with some absent. The data contain 90,000 or so clones, 75% to 90% of them singletons. J is TRBJ1-1 and V is TRBV9; D gene unclear. The TCR originated in a human donor with non-small cell lung cancer who had stable disease on radiotherapy plus ipilimumab. The sequencing here drew on peripheral blood, taken from a patient treated with radiotherapy plus ipilimumab. The CDR3 DNA is TGTGCCAGCAGCGTAGAGGGTATCACTGAAGCTTTCTTT. Protein: CASSVEGITEAFF.